This TCR beta chain was sequenced in a study of OX40 agonist ivuxolimab in advanced cancers. The overall study: Dose-escalation patients had hepatocellular carcinoma, melanoma, renal cell or head and neck cancer. Regarding the study as a whole: Among patients with partial responses at 0.1-3.0 mg/kg, clonal expansion was among the lowest.

Of note for this clone: Its antigen is undetermined.

The method was immunoSEQ multiplex PCR; TCRdb's version includes in-frame clones alone and lacks a portion of them. Found here are around 76,000 clones, about 78% of them singletons; the top ten hold 5% to 6%. The germline gives CDR1 SGHTA, CDR2 FQGNSA. The CDR3 consists of 17 residues. With V trimmed by 4 bases and J by 0 bases, 7 bases remained unmatched. The sample here was CD4+ or CD8+ T cells sorted from blood, taken in a trial of the OX40 agonist ivuxolimab. J is TRBJ2-3 and V is TRBV7-2, with TRBD2 identical over 10 bases. This receptor was taken from an adult with an advanced solid tumor such as melanoma, head and neck, liver or kidney cancer. The CDR3 loop reads CASSSPLTSGSTDTQYF. In DNA form, the CDR3 reads TGTGCCAGCAGCTCTCCTCTGACTAGCGGGAGCACAGATACGCAGTATTTT.